This TCR beta chain was sequenced for a study of T cells in Graves' hyperthyroidism and ophthalmopathy. This CDR3 has 15 residues. Germline V lookup: CDR1 SGHTA, CDR2 FQGNSA. Trimming took off 4 bases at V and 4 bases at J, with 11 bases between the two ends. RNA transcripts served as the template for amplifying TCR beta CDR3 regions. HTBI primers were employed in a first-round RT-PCR of the TCR CDR3. TCRdb fed the multiplex PCR reads into MiXCR, producing one record per CDR3 protein. The sample records about 400,000 distinct CDR3 sequences, about 15% being singletons. This clonotype was found a few times.

This chain connects TRBV7-2 to TRBJ2-6; D is unresolved. The sample taken for sequencing was blood. The TCR was taken from a young woman with Graves' hyperthyroidism. The CDR3 here is CASSSGGPGANVLTF. The CDR3 nucleotides read TGTGCCAGCAGCTCCGGTGGCCCCGGGGCCAACGTCCTGACTTTC.